The 12 T cell receptor beta chains below were found in one sample sequenced in a study of spatial heterogeneity in lung cancer (dated by TCRdb to between 2018 and 2020). Library preparation employed 5' RACE. Sequenced on a NextSeq 500. In TCRdb, the public reads were trimmed at Q25 with fastp and aligned with MiXCR, with productive beta chains retained. CDR3 protein duplicates are merged, each entry listing the most common genes and DNA. This sample has thousands of distinct CDR3 sequences in its table, and 40% to 65% of those were observed once. Clones ranked in the top ten supply 77% of the sample. Per the publication, the time point label means: sample taken at primary tumor resection. Without any cell sorting, TCR sequencing was performed on whole RNA extracted either from tumor and nontumor lung tissue or from cryopreserved PBMC samples. Sequences were derived from PBMCs, sampled at surgery. The receptors were sampled from a female donor with early-stage non-small cell lung cancer.

With respect to this clonotype: This beta chain is a stray read from a library made for alpha chains; its abundance is not meaningful. The J gene is TRBJ2-3, the V gene TRBV20-1; D may correspond to TRBD1 or TRBD2 (6 bases each). The CDR3 totals 15 residues. The ends were cut back, 5 bases at V and 4 bases at J, with 19 bases in the middle. CDR1 DFQATT and CDR2 SNEGSKA come from the germline V gene (reference sequence). Here the CDR3 DNA reads TGCAGTGCTCCGAGGGGGGAGTTCGAGTCAGATACGCAGTATTTT. Its translation: CSAPRGEFESDTQYF.

About this clonotype itself: A library made for alpha chains picked up this beta chain off target, so its size means little. The V gene is TRBV9, the J gene TRBJ2-1; 10 bases are shared with TRBD2. The CDR3 extends over 15 amino acids. Trimming cost V 0 bases and J 9 bases; bases outside gene matches: 6. The germline V gene has CDR1 SGDLS and CDR2 YYNGEE. As DNA, the CDR3 is TGTGCCAGCAGCGTAGGAGCGGGAGGGCCAAGTGAGCAGTTCTTC. Its translation: CASSVGAGGPSEQFF.

Turning to this clonotype: For a library built for alpha chains, this beta chain is a stray read; little rests on its size. V and J are TRBV29-1 and TRBJ2-1; weak D call: TRBD1 (5 bases). The length of the CDR3 is 11 residues. Germline values: CDR1 SQVTM, CDR2 ANQGSEA. The V and J ends lost 6 bases and 3 bases respectively, with 6 bases between them. This CDR3 reads CSVRVYNEQFF. CDR3 sequence (DNA): TGCAGCGTCAGGGTCTACAATGAGCAGTTCTTC.

On this clonotype: A library made for alpha chains picked up this beta chain off target, so its size means little. This chain links TRBV4-3 with TRBJ2-4, with TRBD2 identical over 8 bases. Germline CDR1 and CDR2: LGHNA and YSLEER. There are 18 residues in the CDR3. V lost 0 bases to trimming and J lost 9 bases; unmatched junction nucleotides: 16. CDR3 sequence (DNA): TGCGCCAGCAGCCAAGATGTCACGGGCGCGGGAGGAATCGGCATTCAGTACTTC. Translation gives CASSQDVTGAGGIGIQYF.

In regard to this clonotype: This beta chain is a stray read from a library made for alpha chains; its abundance is not meaningful. This chain uses TRBV29-1 with TRBJ2-4; D unclear. Per the germline V gene, CDR1 is SQVTM and CDR2 is ANQGSEA. The CDR3 consists of 12 residues. Trimming took off 8 bases at V and 6 bases at J, with 14 bases between the two ends. The CDR3 reads CSSGDGPNIQYF. CDR3 in DNA: TGCAGCTCCGGAGATGGCCCAAACATTCAGTACTTC.

About this clonotype itself: This beta chain is a stray sequence in a library constructed for alpha chains; its clone size is not meaningful. The chain is built from TRBV3-1 and TRBJ2-1; 10 bases match TRBD2. Germline CDR1 and CDR2: LGHDT and YNNKEL (reference sequence). This CDR3 comprises 16 residues. With 3 bases clipped from V and 0 bases from J, the junction kept 2 bases outside the gene matches. CDR3 nucleotide sequence: TGTGCCAGCAGCCACAGCGGGAGGGTCTCCTACAATGAGCAGTTCTTC. This codes for CASSHSGRVSYNEQFF.

This clonotype is deemed medium-sized. Little can be read into the size of this beta chain, an off-target read in a library designed for alpha chains. V and J are TRBV6-2 or TRBV6-3 and TRBJ2-5; D may be TRBD2 (5 bases). Trimming removed 3 bases from V and 5 bases from J, with 10 bases in between. CDR3 size: 13 residues. In germline, CDR1 is MNHEY, CDR2 SVGEGT. This chain's CDR3 is CASSYFRRETQYF. In DNA, the CDR3 is TGTGCCAGCAGTTATTTTCGGAGGGAGACCCAGTACTTC.

Note on this clonotype: Because the library targeted alpha chains, this beta chain is an off-target read whose size means little. This CDR3 is CATKLWQAPGQETQYF. CDR3 coding DNA: TGTGCCACCAAGCTTTGGCAGGCCCCAGGACAAGAGACCCAGTACTTC. The genes are TRBV7-8 and TRBJ2-5; no firm D call. The CDR3 runs to 16 residues. The V gene lost 10 bases and the J gene lost 2 bases, with 23 bases spanning the gap. CDR1 is SGHVS and CDR2 is FQNEAQ in the germline V gene.

As to this clonotype: A library made for alpha chains picked up this beta chain off target, so its size means little. This sequence joins TRBV20-1 and TRBJ2-2, with TRBD2 matching 10 bases. CDR3 length: 17 residues. Germline CDR1 DFQATT, CDR2 SNEGSKA (reference sequence). V gave up 0 bases and J gave up 0 bases; unmatched junction bases: 4. DNA for the CDR3: TGCAGTGCTAGAGACCCAGGACTAGCGGCGAACACCGGGGAGCTGTTTTTT. It yields the protein CSARDPGLAANTGELFF.

Only a few counts were recorded for this clonotype. The library was designed around alpha chains, so this beta chain is a stray read whose abundance carries little weight. This CDR3 is CASSLMTSASTDTQYF. CDR3 DNA sequence: TGTGCCAGCAGTCTAATGACTAGCGCTAGCACAGATACGCAGTATTTT. The chain combines TRBV27 with TRBJ2-3; 8 bases are a match to TRBD2. The CDR3 runs to 16 residues. The germline V gene has CDR1 MNHEY and CDR2 SMNVEV (reference sequence). The V and J ends lost 5 bases and 0 bases, in that order; junction bases with no gene match: 7.

A remark on this clonotype: This beta chain is an off-target read within a library intended for alpha chains, so its frequency means little. CDR3 residues: CSAPPAGRGDTQYF. In DNA, the CDR3 is TGCAGTGCTCCCCCTGCGGGCCGGGGGGATACGCAGTATTTT. This chain joins TRBV20-1 and TRBJ2-3; a possible D gene is TRBD2 (6 bases). Germline assignment: CDR1 DFQATT and CDR2 SNEGSKA (reference sequence). There are 14 residues in the CDR3. V shed 5 bases and J shed 6 bases, with 18 bases lying between them.

For this clonotype: The library was built for alpha chains, so this beta chain is an off-target read and its size means little. This rearrangement joins TRBV6-5 to TRBJ2-7; D is perhaps TRBD1 or TRBD2 (5 bases each). Trimming pared 8 bases from V and 3 bases from J, leaving 20 bases between. CDR3 length equals 15 residues. CDR1 and CDR2 (germline): MNHEY, SVGAGI. The CDR3 nucleotides are TGTGCCAGCTATTCAATCGGGACCCAGGACTACGAGCAGTACTTC. Protein: CASYSIGTQDYEQYF.